A selection of T cell receptor beta chains follows, all from one sample in a study of type 1 and type 2 diabetes patients. MiXCR, run by TCRdb on the multiplex PCR reads, gives a single entry per CDR3 protein. The table lists 250,000 to 300,000 distinct CDR3 sequences, more than 40% of them singletons. The sequenced sample consisted of peripheral blood mononuclear cells (PBMCs). These receptors were taken from a man younger than 35 with type 2 diabetes. Both conserved end residues are part of each CDR3. The D gene is left open where the match is weak. A clone size is listed for some rows: how often the clone was seen (once, few, many), or a class if it is expanded.

V	J	D	size	CDR3	DNA
TRBV5-1	TRBJ2-3	-	-	CASSLRGEDTQYF	TGCGCCAGCAGCTTGAGAGGGGAGGATACGCAGTATTTT
TRBV2	TRBJ2-5	TRBD2	-	CASSVGLAYQETQYF	TGTGCCAGCAGCGTGGGACTAGCCTACCAAGAGACCCAGTACTTC
TRBV6-6	TRBJ2-7	TRBD1	-	CASSGNRDRGREQYF	TGTGCCAGCAGTGGTAACCGGGACAGGGGACGGGAGCAGTACTTC
TRBV19	TRBJ1-6	TRBD1	-	CRRDRDRSPLHF	TGTCGCCGGGACAGGGATCGTTCACCCCTCCACTTT
TRBV15	TRBJ2-7	TRBD1	-	CATSRPGQGTYEQYF	TGTGCCACCAGCAGACCGGGACAGGGAACCTACGAGCAGTACTTC
TRBV15	TRBJ2-5	TRBD2	few	CATARGAETQYF	TGTGCCACTGCGCGGGGGGCAGAGACCCAGTACTTC
TRBV19	TRBJ2-5	-	many	CASSPGRGETQYF	TGTGCCAGTAGTCCCGGGCGAGGAGAGACCCAGTACTTC
TRBV19	TRBJ1-1	-	many	CASSIMVSNTEAFF	TGTGCCAGTAGTATTATGGTTTCGAACACTGAAGCTTTCTTT
TRBV7-9	TRBJ2-3	TRBD1	-	CASQNRGSTDTQYF	TGCGCCAGCCAGAACAGGGGGAGCACAGATACGCAGTATTTT
TRBV30	TRBJ2-7	-	few	CAWSRAGPNEQYF	TGTGCCTGGAGTCGCGCAGGGCCTAACGAGCAGTACTTC
TRBV20-1	TRBJ2-7	TRBD2	many	CSAREGLVYEQYF	TGCAGTGCTAGAGAGGGACTAGTATACGAGCAGTACTTC
TRBV5-5	TRBJ2-1	TRBD2	-	CASSFGLASYNEQFF	TGTGCCAGCAGCTTCGGACTAGCCTCCTACAATGAGCAGTTCTTC
TRBV2	TRBJ1-5	-	many	CASSGRSSNQPQHF	TGTGCCAGCAGTGGACGGAGTAGCAATCAGCCCCAGCATTTT
TRBV10-3	TRBJ1-1	-	-	CAISEFGGRDTEAFF	TGTGCCATCAGTGAATTTGGGGGGAGGGACACTGAAGCTTTCTTT
TRBV7-6	TRBJ2-7	TRBD2	-	CASSFRLAGVYEQYF	TGTGCCAGCAGCTTTCGACTAGCGGGAGTGTACGAGCAGTACTTC
TRBV12-3/TRBV12-4	TRBJ1-1	-	-	CASSLEQGYTEAFF	TGTGCCAGCAGTTTAGAGCAGGGGTACACTGAAGCTTTCTTT
TRBV30	TRBJ2-1	-	many	CAWKVYNEQFF	TGTGCCTGGAAGGTTTACAATGAGCAGTTCTTC